Listed below are T cell receptor beta chains from one sample, sequenced in a study of somatic mutations in cytotoxic T cells in rheumatoid arthritis. Some clones are missing from TCRdb's copy, which holds only in-frame ones; the method was immunoSEQ multiplex PCR. The sample has approximately 2,600 clones, 77% seen once. The material sequenced was CD8+ T cells sorted from blood. The source is a man between 65 and 85 years old with rheumatoid arthritis. The CDR3 runs from the conserved cysteine through the conserved F or W. Each record gives: D gene, J gene, clone size, V gene, CDR3 DNA, CDR3 protein. The D gene is left open where the match is weak. The size entry is marked missing in some rows and otherwise reads once, few, many or a size class.

>.|TRBJ2-7|.|TRBV7-2
TGTGCCAGCAGCTTTAGTGGGGAGTATCTGCTCTACGAGCAGTACTTC
CASSFSGEYLLYEQYF
>TRBD1|TRBJ2-2|.|TRBV7-6
TGTGCCAGCAGCCCGGGACAGGGTCGCACCGGGGAGCTGTTTTTT
CASSPGQGRTGELFF
>TRBD1|TRBJ1-2|.|TRBV4-1
TGCGCCAGCAGCCAAGATTGGGGGACAGGGGGCGCGGAAGGCTACACCTTC
CASSQDWGTGGAEGYTF
>.|TRBJ1-1|.|TRBV28
TGTGCCAGCAGTCCGACCGGAAATACCGCGGCTGGCACTGAAGCTTTCTTT
CASSPTGNTAAGTEAFF
>.|TRBJ1-4|.|TRBV7-8
TGTGCCAGCAGCTCGGACTTCGGGGGGGAAAAACTGTTTTTT
CASSSDFGGEKLFF
>TRBD1|TRBJ1-1|.|TRBV6-1
TGTGCCAGCAGTGAACCTCCGACAGGGAACCCTTTCGAAGCTTTCTTT
CASSEPPTGNPFEAFF
>.|TRBJ2-7|large|TRBV10-3
TGTGCCATCAGTGAGCAGGGGAGCTCCTACGAGCAGTACTTC
CAISEQGSSYEQYF
>TRBD2|TRBJ2-7|.|TRBV9
TGTGCCAGCAGCGTAGGGGAGGGTGGGTACGAGCAGTACTTC
CASSVGEGGYEQYF
>.|TRBJ1-1|once|TRBV7-9
TGTGCCAGCCGCACCGGAGGAAGTGAAGCTTTCTTT
CASRTGGSEAFF
>TRBD1|TRBJ2-7|.|TRBV5-6
TGTGCCAGCAGTTCCCGGGACAGGGCTTCCTACGAGCAGTACTTC
CASSSRDRASYEQYF
>TRBD1|TRBJ2-7|.|TRBV5-4
TGTGCCAGCAGCTCCTGGACAGGGTTCGAGCAGTACTTC
CASSSWTGFEQYF
>.|TRBJ2-2|.|TRBV9
TGTGCCAGCAGCGCCGGAGCCGGGGAGCTGTTTTTT
CASSAGAGELFF
>TRBD1|TRBJ2-3|.|TRBV6-5
TGTGCCAGCAGATCCGGGACAGTAGACACAGATACGCAGTATTTT
CASRSGTVDTDTQYF
>TRBD2|TRBJ2-1|medium-sized|TRBV6-1
TGTGCCAGTGGGGAGGGACTAGCGATGAATGAGCAGTTCTTC
CASGEGLAMNEQFF
>.|TRBJ2-1|.|TRBV7-9
TGTGCCAGCAGCTGGGGACTTGAGCAGTTCTTC
CASSWGLEQFF
>TRBD2|TRBJ2-1|.|TRBV29-1
TGCAGCGTTGAGGGACTAGCGGGTGGCAATGTGAATGAGCAGTTCTTC
CSVEGLAGGNVNEQFF
>.|TRBJ2-5|.|TRBV20-1
TGCAGTGCTTATGCGGAGACCCAGTACTTC
CSAYAETQYF
>TRBD2|TRBJ2-7|.|TRBV27
TGTGCCAGCAGTCCCTCGGGGAGCGGGAGACTCTACGAGCAGTACTTC
CASSPSGSGRLYEQYF
>TRBD1|TRBJ1-1|.|TRBV5-1
TGCGCCAGCAGCTTAACAGGGGGTAGTGTGACTGAAGCTTTCTTT
CASSLTGGSVTEAFF
>.|TRBJ1-2|.|TRBV2
TGTGCCAGCAGTGTAGGGGGAGCCTTTAACTATGGCTACACCTTC
CASSVGGAFNYGYTF
>TRBD2|TRBJ2-7|.|TRBV4-1
TGCGCCAGCAGCCCTATAGCGGGGGAATACTACGAGCAGTACTTC
CASSPIAGEYYEQYF
>.|TRBJ2-1|.|TRBV5-6
TGTGCCAGCAGCTTGCAACGGGGGGCCAAGTCCGTTGAGCAGTTCTTC
CASSLQRGAKSVEQFF
>TRBD2|TRBJ2-2|.|TRBV11-2
TGTGCCAGCAGCTTAGCCGGACTAGCGGGAATGGCCGGGGGGCTGTTTTTT
CASSLAGLAGMAGGLFF
>.|TRBJ2-1|.|TRBV19
TGTGCCAGTAGTCCCCGGGGCTACAATGAGCAGTTCTTC
CASSPRGYNEQFF
>TRBD1|TRBJ2-5|.|TRBV9
TGTGCCAGCAGCTCAACAGGGGGCGTAATTTCAGAGACCCAGTACTTC
CASSSTGGVISETQYF
>.|TRBJ2-7|.|TRBV10-2
TGCGCCAGCAGTGAGCAGACAGACCTCTCCTACGAGCAGTACTTC
CASSEQTDLSYEQYF
>.|TRBJ1-4|.|TRBV6-6
TGTGCCAGCAGCTCGGTGGGGGGGGAAAAACTGTTTTTT
CASSSVGGEKLFF
>.|TRBJ2-7|.|TRBV9
TGTGCCAGCAGCCCCCGGGTAGCCTCCTACGAGCAGTACTTC
CASSPRVASYEQYF
>TRBD1|TRBJ1-4|.|TRBV7-9
TGTGCCAGCAGCTTAATGAAGGGGGCAGCTAATGAAAAACTGTTTTTT
CASSLMKGAANEKLFF
>TRBD1|TRBJ2-2|.|TRBV23-1
TGCGCCAGCAGTCAGTCCACAGGGGGCCCCGGGGAGCTGTTTTTT
CASSQSTGGPGELFF
>.|TRBJ2-7|.|TRBV5-4
TGTGCCAGCAGCTTGGAAGGTGCAGGGTCCTACGAGCAGTACTTC
CASSLEGAGSYEQYF
>TRBD2|TRBJ2-7|once|TRBV27
TGTGCCAGCAGTTTGACTAGCGGAGGGTCCGAGCAGTACTTC
CASSLTSGGSEQYF
>.|TRBJ2-5|.|TRBV11-1
TGTGCCAGCAGCTCGTACCACAGAGACCAAGAGACCCAGTACTTC
CASSSYHRDQETQYF
>TRBD2|TRBJ2-1|.|TRBV6-4
TGTGCCAGCAGTGAGGGACTAGCGTTGAATGAGCAGTTCTTC
CASSEGLALNEQFF
>.|TRBJ1-5|.|TRBV2
TGTGCCTCAGGGCCAGGGTGGCAGCCCCAGCATTTT
CASGPGWQPQHF
>TRBD1|TRBJ1-1|.|TRBV5-5
TGTGCCAGCAGCTTTCCAGGGGGCCTTGAAGCTTTCTTT
CASSFPGGLEAFF
>.|TRBJ1-1|few|TRBV2
TGTGCCAGCAGGAAGGGGGCTGAAGCTTTCTTT
CASRKGAEAFF
>.|TRBJ2-3|once|TRBV5-1
TGCGCCAGCAGCTCTTTTGACGGGGACACAGATACGCAGTATTTT
CASSSFDGDTDTQYF
>TRBD1|TRBJ2-7|.|TRBV28
TGCGCCAGCCGTCAGGACAGGGGTTCCTACGAGCAGTACTTC
CASRQDRGSYEQYF
>.|TRBJ1-5|.|TRBV5-8
TGTGCCAGCAGTTTCGGGCTGGGGCATCAGCCCCAGCATTTT
CASSFGLGHQPQHF
>TRBD1|TRBJ2-3|medium-sized|TRBV5-1
TGCGCCAGCAGCTGGGGAACCGGGACAGGTTCATTAGATACGCAGTATTTT
CASSWGTGTGSLDTQYF
>TRBD1|TRBJ1-6|.|TRBV25-1
TGTGCCAGCAGTGACGGGACAGGGGGGGTATCCCTCCACTTT
CASSDGTGGVSLHF
>.|TRBJ1-1|.|TRBV11-2
TGTGCCAGCAGCTTGCATCAGGTGTACACTGAAGCTTTCTTT
CASSLHQVYTEAFF
>.|TRBJ2-7|.|TRBV11-3
TGTGCCAGCAGCTTATCGGTTTCGGGCGAGCAGTACTTC
CASSLSVSGEQYF
>.|TRBJ2-7|.|TRBV6-5
TGTGCCAGCAAAATACAGACAAGGACTTCCTACGAGCAGTACTTC
CASKIQTRTSYEQYF